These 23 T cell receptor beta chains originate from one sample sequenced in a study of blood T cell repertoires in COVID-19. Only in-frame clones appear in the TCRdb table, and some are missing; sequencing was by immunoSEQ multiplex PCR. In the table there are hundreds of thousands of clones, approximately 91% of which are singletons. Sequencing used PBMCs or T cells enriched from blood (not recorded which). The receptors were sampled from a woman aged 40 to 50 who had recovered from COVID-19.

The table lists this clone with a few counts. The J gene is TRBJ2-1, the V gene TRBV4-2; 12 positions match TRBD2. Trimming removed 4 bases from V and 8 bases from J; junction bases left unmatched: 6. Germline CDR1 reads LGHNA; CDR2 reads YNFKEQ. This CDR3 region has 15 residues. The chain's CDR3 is CASSRGTSGLYEQFF. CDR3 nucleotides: TGTGCCAGCAGCCGCGGGACTAGCGGGCTTTATGAGCAGTTCTTC.

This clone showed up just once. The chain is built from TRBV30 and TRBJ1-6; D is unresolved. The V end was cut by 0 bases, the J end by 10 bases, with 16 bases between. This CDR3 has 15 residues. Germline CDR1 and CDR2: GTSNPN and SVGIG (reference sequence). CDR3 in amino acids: CAWSVGGGTRSPLHF. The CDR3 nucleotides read TGTGCCTGGAGTGTAGGAGGTGGAACACGGTCACCCCTCCACTTT.

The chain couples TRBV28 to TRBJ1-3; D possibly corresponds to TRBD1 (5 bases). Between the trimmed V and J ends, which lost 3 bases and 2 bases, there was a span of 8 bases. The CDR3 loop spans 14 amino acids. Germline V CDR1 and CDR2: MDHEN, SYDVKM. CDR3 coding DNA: TGTGCCAGCAGTTTTATAGGGGCTGGAAACACCATATATTTT. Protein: CASSFIGAGNTIYF.

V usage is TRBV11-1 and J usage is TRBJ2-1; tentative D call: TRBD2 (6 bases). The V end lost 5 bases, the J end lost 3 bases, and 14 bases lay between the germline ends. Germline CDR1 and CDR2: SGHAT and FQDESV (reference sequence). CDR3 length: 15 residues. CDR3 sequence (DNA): TGTGCCAGCAGCCCAAGCTCCGGGGGCTACAATGAGCAGTTCTTC. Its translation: CASSPSSGGYNEQFF. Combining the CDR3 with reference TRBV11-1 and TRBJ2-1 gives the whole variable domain EAEVAQSPRYKITEKSQAVAFWCDPISGHATLYWYRQILGQGPELLVQFQDESVVDDSQLPKDRFSAERLKGVDSTLKIQPAELGDSAMYLCASSPSSGGYNEQFFGPGTRLTVL.

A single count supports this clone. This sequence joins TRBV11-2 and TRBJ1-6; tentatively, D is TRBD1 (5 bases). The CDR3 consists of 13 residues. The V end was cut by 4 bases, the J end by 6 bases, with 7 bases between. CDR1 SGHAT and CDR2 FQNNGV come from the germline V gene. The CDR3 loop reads CASSSGVNSPLHF. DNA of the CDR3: TGTGCCAGCAGCTCGGGGGTTAATTCACCCCTCCACTTT.

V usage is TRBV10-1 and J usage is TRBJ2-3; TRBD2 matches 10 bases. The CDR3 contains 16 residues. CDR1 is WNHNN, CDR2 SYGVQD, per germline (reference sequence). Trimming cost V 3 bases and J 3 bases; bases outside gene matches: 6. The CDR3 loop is CASSDWSGRGTDTQYF. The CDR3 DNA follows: TGCGCCAGCAGTGATTGGAGCGGGAGGGGAACAGATACGCAGTATTTT.

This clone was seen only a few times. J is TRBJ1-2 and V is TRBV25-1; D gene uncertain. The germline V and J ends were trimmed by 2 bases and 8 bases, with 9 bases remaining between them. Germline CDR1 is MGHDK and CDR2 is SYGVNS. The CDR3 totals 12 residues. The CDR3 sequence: CASSEGEVGYTF. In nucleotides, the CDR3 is TGTGCCAGCAGTGAAGGGGAGGTGGGCTACACCTTC.

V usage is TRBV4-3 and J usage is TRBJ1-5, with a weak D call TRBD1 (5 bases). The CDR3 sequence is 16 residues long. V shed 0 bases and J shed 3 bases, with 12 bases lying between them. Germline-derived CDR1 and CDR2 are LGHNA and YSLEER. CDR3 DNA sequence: TGCGCCAGCAGCCAAGATCAGCGGGGGTTCAATCAGCCCCAGCATTTT. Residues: CASSQDQRGFNQPQHF.

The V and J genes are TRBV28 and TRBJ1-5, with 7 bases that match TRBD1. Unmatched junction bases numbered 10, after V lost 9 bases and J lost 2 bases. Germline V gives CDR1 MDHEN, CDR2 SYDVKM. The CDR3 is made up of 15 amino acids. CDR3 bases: TGTGCCAGTAGACTACAGGGGACGGGCAATCAGCCCCAGCATTTT. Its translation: CASRLQGTGNQPQHF.

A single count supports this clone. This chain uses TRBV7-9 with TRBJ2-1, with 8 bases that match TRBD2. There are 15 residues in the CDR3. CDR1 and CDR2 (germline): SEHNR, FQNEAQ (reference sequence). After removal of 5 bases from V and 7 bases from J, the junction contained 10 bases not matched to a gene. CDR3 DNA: TGTGCCAGCAGCCTATGGAGCGTAGCGGGAAATGAGCAGTTCTTC. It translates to CASSLWSVAGNEQFF.

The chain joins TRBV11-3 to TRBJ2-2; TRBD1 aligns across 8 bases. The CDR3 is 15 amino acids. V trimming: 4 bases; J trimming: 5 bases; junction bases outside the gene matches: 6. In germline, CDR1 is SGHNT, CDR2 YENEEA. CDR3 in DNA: TGTGCCAGCAGCTCTGGACAGGGAGGAACCGGGGAGCTGTTTTTT. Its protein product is CASSSGQGGTGELFF.

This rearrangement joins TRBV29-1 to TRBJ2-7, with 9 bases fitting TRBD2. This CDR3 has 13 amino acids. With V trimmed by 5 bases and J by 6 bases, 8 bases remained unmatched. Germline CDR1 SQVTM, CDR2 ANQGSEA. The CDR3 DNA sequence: TGCAGCGTTCGTAGCGGGAGTTCGTCCGAGCAGTACTTC. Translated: CSVRSGSSSEQYF.

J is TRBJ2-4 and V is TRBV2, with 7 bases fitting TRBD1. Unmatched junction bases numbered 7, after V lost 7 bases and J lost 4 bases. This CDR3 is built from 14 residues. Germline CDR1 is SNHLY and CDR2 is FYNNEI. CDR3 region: CASTMGQPKNIQYF. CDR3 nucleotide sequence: TGTGCCAGCACTATGGGACAGCCTAAAAACATTCAGTACTTC.

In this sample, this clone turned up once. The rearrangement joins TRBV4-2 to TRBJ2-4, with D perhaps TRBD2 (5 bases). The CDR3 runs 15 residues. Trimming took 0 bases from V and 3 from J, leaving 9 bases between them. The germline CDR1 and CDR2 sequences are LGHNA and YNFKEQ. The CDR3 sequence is CASSQEEGVKNIQYF. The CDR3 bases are TGTGCCAGCAGCCAAGAAGAGGGCGTCAAAAACATTCAGTACTTC.

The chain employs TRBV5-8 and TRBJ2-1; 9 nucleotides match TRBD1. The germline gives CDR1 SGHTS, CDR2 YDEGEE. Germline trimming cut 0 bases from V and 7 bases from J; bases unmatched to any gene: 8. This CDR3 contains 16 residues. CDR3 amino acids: CASSLGDRAMPNEQFF. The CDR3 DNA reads TGTGCCAGCAGCTTGGGGGACAGGGCGATGCCGAATGAGCAGTTCTTC.

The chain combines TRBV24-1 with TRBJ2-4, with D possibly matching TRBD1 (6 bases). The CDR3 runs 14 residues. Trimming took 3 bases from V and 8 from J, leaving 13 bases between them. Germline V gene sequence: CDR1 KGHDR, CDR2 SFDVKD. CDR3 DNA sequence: TGTGCCACCAGTGATGCCAGGGGCACGGACATTCAGTACTTC. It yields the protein CATSDARGTDIQYF.

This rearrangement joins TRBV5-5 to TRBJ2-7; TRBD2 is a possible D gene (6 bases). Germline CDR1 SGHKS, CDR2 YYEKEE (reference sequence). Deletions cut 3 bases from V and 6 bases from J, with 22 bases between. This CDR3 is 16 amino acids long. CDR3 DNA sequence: TGTGCCAGCAGCTCGGACTTTGGGACTTTCGAACTCGAGCAGTACTTC. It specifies CASSSDFGTFELEQYF.

The CDR3 nucleotides read TGTGCCAGCAGCTGGGGGGACAGTTATCAGCCCCAGCATTTT. Its translation is CASSWGDSYQPQHF. The V and J genes are TRBV7-9 and TRBJ1-5; 7 bases are a match to TRBD1. CDR1 SEHNR and CDR2 FQNEAQ come from the germline V gene (reference sequence). This CDR3 spans 14 amino acids. V shed 4 bases, J shed 5 bases, and the junction held 5 bases outside the gene matches.

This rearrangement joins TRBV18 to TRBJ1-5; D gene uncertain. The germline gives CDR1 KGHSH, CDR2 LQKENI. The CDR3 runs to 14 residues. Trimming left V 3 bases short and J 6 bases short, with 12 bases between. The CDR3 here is CASSPSRAGQPQHF. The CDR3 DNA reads TGTGCCAGCTCACCGAGTCGGGCGGGTCAGCCCCAGCATTTT.

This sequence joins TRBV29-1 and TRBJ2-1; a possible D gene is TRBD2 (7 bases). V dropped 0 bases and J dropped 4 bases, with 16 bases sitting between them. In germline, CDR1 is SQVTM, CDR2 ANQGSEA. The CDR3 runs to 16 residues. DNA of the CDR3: TGCAGCGTTGAAGAAGGTGGGGGGGCCAGTTACAATGAGCAGTTCTTC. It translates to CSVEEGGGASYNEQFF.

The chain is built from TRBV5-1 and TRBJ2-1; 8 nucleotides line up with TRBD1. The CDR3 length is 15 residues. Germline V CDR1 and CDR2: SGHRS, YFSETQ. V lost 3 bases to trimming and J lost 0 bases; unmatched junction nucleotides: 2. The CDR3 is CASSSGQGSYNEQFF. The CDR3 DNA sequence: TGCGCCAGCAGCTCCGGACAGGGCTCCTACAATGAGCAGTTCTTC.

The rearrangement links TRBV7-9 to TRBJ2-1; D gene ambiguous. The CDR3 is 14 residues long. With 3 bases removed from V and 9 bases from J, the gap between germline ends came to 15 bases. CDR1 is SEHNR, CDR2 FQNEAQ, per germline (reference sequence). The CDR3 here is CASSFGLIVGEQFF. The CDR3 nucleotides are TGTGCCAGCAGCTTCGGTCTCATCGTCGGTGAGCAGTTCTTC. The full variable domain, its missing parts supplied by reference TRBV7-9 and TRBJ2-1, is DTGVSQNPRHKITKRGQNVTFRCDPISEHNRLYWYRQTLGQGPEFLTYFQNEAQLEKSRLLSDRFSAERPKGSFSTLEIQRTEQGDSAMYLCASSFGLIVGEQFFGPGTRLTVL.

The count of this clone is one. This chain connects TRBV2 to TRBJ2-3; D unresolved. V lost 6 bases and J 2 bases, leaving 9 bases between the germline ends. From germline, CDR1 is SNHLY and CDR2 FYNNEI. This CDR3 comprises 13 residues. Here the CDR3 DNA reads TGTGCCAGCAGGAGGTGGCTCACAGATACGCAGTATTTT. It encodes CASRRWLTDTQYF.